This TCR beta chain was observed in a study of beta chain features in type 1 diabetes (dated by TCRdb to between 2017 and 2018). At the level of the whole study: No differences in mean age, gender distribution, total cell number or subset yield were found between patients and healthy donors. A total of 90 million to 120 million sorted cells were examined across all samples, and a strong correlation was observed between cell number per subset and RNA yield. Whereas all 28 donors provided naive and central memory subsets, regulatory and stem cell-like memory subsets were isolated from just 8 patients and roughly 8 healthy donors. The study compared TCRB repertoires of sorted circulating CD4+ T cell subsets between recently diagnosed type 1 diabetes patients and matched healthy donors. What the authors observed across the whole study: Patients with type 1 diabetes made fewer insertions and deleted more nucleotides at VDJ recombination sites, implying thymic rearrangement abnormalities. In all four CD4+ subsets, TCRB CDR3 length was moderately but significantly shorter in type 1 diabetes patients. PCR might favor shorter templates, but patient and control samples were amplified and corrected together, so any skew would affect both groups equally. Naive, central memory and regulatory TCRB repertoires appeared to be more similar among patients than among healthy donors. Because cDNA rather than genomic DNA was sequenced, highly expressing activated cells could have been over-represented, although no difference in activation and CD3 levels was found between groups. HLA sub-analyses involved small numbers of individuals, so any influence of HLA type on TCRB rearrangement remained unresolved.

The High Capacity cDNA Reverse Transcription Kit was used to reverse transcribe all of the isolated RNA, meaning that expressed TCRB transcripts were what got sequenced. Naive, central memory and regulatory T cell samples underwent deep immunoSEQ sequencing, averaging roughly 3.5 million total reads per sample. Sorted cells were lysed in RLT buffer and RNA was extracted with DNase-treated RNeasy Micro or Mini kits, depending on cell number. Each cell subset was processed on its own to prevent cross-contamination, while patient and healthy donor samples were processed together. The immunoSEQ multiplex PCR was used to amplify TCRB sequences from cDNA, generating 87-bp fragments that spanned the CDR3 region. Sequencing of the amplicons was performed on the Illumina HiSeq platform. As for the authors' bioinformatics: Synthetic template baselines were used to correct PCR bias computationally, reads within Hamming distance 2 were collapsed, and singletons that could not be merged were discarded. Reads were aligned against IMGT to assign V, D and J genes, CDR3 length and insertions or deletions at six rearrangement sites. Within each subset, clonotype counts were normalized to the number of sorted cells before true diversity and Gini coefficients were calculated with the tcR R package. Repertoire sharing was quantified using the overlap coefficient calculated on TCRB nucleotide sequences. Out-of-frame TCRB sequences from naive cells were analyzed to stand in for the pre-selection repertoire. TCRdb limited this immuneACCESS table to in-frame rearrangements with V and J called. A share of clones is missing; checked studies link under half to unresolved V genes, and the rest is unexplained. V and J calls and clone size are as listed in that table; D and trimming were resolved from the DNA. The sample records around 690,000 clones, roughly an eighth of which are singletons. The biggest ten clones account for roughly 0.11% of the sample.

The CDR3 numbers 15 residues from cysteine through phenylalanine. Kept here is only the CDR3 DNA, which spans 45 bases and is read in frame from base 1. Germline trimming amounts to 4 bases on V and 3 bases on J, with 4 as the count of junction bases outside the gene matches. As encoded in the germline V gene, CDR1 is LGHNA while CDR2 is YNFKEQ. From each donor, a single peripheral blood sample of approximately 0.11 L on average was drawn into heparinised tubes. A BD FACSAria II and a panel including CD45RO, CCR7, CD25, CD127, CD95 and CD27 were used to sort naive, central memory, regulatory and stem cell-like memory CD4+ T cells. All sorted populations exceeded 95% purity. Right away, PBMCs were isolated by Lymphoprep density gradient centrifugation and were stained directly, with no culture step. Samples were stained and sorted in pairs, with one healthy donor and one patient per experiment, so that batch effects were minimized.

This clone was found a few times. Its antigen is unknown. No base qualities exist here, and no much larger clone lies one base off it. The clonotype was recovered from a young man with type 1 diabetes. This receptor chain uses TRBV4-2 and TRBJ2-3, with 10 bases in between that match TRBD2. The sequenced material came from naive CD4+ T cells from blood. The cell subset or site label of this sample denotes: true naive CD4+ T cells. The bases read TGTGCCAGCAGCCTCGGGACTAGCGAGACAGATACGCAGTATTTT. Its protein is CASSLGTSETDTQYF.